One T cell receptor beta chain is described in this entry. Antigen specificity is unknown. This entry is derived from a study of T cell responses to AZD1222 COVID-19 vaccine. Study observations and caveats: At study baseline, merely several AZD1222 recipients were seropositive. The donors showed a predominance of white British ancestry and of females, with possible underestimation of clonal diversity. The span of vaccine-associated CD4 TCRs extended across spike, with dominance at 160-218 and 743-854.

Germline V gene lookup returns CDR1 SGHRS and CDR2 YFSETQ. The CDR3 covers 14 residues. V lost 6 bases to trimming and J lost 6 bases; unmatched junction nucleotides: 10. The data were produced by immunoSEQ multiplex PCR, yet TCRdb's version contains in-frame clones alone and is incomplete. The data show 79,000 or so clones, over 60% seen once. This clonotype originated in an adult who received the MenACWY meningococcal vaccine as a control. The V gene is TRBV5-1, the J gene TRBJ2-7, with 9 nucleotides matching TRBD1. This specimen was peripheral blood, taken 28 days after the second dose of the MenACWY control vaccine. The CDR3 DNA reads TGCGCCAGCACCAGACAGGGGGAGATGGGCGAGCAGTACTTC. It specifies CASTRQGEMGEQYF.